This T cell receptor (beta chain) was observed in a study of spatial heterogeneity in lung cancer. Study-level information: Sequence detection consistently recorded a greater number of beta-chain than alpha-chain sequences.

Unique molecular identifiers, one per molecule, were present on every TCR cDNA molecule. In TCRdb, the 5' RACE reads were re-called with MiXCR into one record per CDR3 protein. The sample records tens of thousands of distinct CDR3 sequences, approximately 20% being singletons. The time point here: sample taken at primary tumor resection. Frozen PBMC, nontumor lung or tumor provided whole RNA, which was sequenced unsorted. The donors were approximately 70 patients with non-small cell lung cancer that was early-stage and untreated. Trimming shortened V by 3 bases and J by 0 bases, and 14 bases separated the two germline ends. Germline lookup yields CDR1 SGHTA and CDR2 FQGNSA. The CDR3 runs to 16 residues. General observations from the study: Compared with follow-up, resection was when ubiquitous expanded tumor TCRs appeared in blood more.

As for this clonotype: What it binds is unknown.

This chain links TRBV7-2 with TRBJ1-1; D not certain. The sample consisted of PBMCs, taken at surgery. The clonotype was recovered from a male donor with early-stage non-small cell lung cancer. In DNA form, the CDR3 reads TGTGCCAGCAGCTTGTCGCCATTAGACATGAACACTGAAGCTTTCTTT. Translating it yields CASSLSPLDMNTEAFF.